The T cell receptor beta chain described here comes from a study of blood T cell repertoires in COVID-19. About the research overall: Some COVID-19 samples were acute and others convalescent; all came from the United States, Italy and Spain. PBMCs, B-cell-depleted T cells, or T cells were the source of the cDNA or gDNA that made up the material.

The CDR3 spans 14 residues. V was shortened by 7 bases and J by 4 bases, with 16 bases between the two germline ends. CDR1 and CDR2 (germline): MNHEY, SVGAGI. How the authors handled the data: Estimated nucleated cell counts came from reference gene primer amplification. Profiling relied on immunoSEQ multiplex PCR, and the TCRdb table lists in-frame clones only, not all of them. Clone size and the V and J calls come from that table; the DNA yielded D and trimming. Seen here are fewer than 80,000 clones, 70% to 90% observed once, and the top ten hold roughly 2%. Sequences were obtained from peripheral blood. This chain links TRBV6-5 with TRBJ1-1; D uncertain. The source is a man aged 25 to 45 with acute or convalescent COVID-19. The CDR3 DNA reads TGTGCCAGCACCCAATATTCACGGGGCACTGAAGCTTTCTTT. Encoded protein: CASTQYSRGTEAFF.